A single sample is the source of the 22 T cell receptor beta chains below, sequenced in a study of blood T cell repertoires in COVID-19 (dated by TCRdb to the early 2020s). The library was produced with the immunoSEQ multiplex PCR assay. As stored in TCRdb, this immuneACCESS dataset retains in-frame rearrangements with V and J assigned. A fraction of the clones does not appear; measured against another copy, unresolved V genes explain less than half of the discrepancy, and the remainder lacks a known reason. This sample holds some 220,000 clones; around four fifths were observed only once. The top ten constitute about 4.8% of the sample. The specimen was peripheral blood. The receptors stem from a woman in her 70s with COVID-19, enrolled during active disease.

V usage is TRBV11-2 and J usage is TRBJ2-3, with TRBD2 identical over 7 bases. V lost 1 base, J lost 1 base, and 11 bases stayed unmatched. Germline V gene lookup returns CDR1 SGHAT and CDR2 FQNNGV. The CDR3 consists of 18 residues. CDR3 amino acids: CASSLGTGGLTGTDTQYF. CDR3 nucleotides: TGTGCCAGCAGCTTAGGGACGGGAGGTCTAACCGGCACAGATACGCAGTATTTT. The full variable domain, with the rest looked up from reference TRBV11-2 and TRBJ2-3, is EAGVAQSPRYKIIEKRQSVAFWCNPISGHATLYWYQQILGQGPKLLIQFQNNGVVDDSQLPKDRFSAERLKGVDSTLKIQPAKLEDSAVYLCASSLGTGGLTGTDTQYFGPGTRLTVL.

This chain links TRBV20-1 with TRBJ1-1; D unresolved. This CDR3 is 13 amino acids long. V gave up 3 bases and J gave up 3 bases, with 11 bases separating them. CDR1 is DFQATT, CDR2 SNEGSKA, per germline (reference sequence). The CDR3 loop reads CSASSGAHTEAFF. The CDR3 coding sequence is TGCAGTGCTAGTAGTGGAGCTCACACTGAAGCTTTCTTT.

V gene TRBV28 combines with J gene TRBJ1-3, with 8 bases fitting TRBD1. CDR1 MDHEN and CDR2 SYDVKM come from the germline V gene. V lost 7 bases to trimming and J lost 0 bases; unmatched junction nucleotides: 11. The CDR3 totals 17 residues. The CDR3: CASTLSGQGRSGNTIYF. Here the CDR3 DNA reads TGTGCCAGCACCCTTTCTGGACAGGGCCGCTCTGGAAACACCATATATTTT.

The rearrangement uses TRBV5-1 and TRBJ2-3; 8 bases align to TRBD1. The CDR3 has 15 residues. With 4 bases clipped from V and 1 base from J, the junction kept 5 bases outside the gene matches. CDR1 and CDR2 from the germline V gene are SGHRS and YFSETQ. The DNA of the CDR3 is TGCGCCAGCAGCGGACAGGGATCTGGCACAGATACGCAGTATTTT. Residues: CASSGQGSGTDTQYF.

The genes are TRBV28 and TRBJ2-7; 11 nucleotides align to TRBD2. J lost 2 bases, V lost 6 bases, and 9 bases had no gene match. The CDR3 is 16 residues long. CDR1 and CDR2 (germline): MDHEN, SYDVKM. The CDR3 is CASRPAGTSGTYEQYF. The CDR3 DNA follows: TGTGCCAGCAGGCCTGCCGGGACTAGCGGTACCTACGAGCAGTACTTC.

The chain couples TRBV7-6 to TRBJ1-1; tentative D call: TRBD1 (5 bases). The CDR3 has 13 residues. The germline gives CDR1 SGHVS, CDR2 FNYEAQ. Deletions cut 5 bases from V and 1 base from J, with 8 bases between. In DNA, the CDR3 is TGTGCCAGCAGCGCCGGACAGAACACTGAAGCTTTCTTT. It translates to CASSAGQNTEAFF.

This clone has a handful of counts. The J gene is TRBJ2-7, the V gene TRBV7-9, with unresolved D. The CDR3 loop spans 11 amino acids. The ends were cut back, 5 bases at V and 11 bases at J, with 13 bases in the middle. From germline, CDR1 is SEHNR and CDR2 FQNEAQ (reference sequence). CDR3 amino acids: CASSRTERKYF. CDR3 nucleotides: TGTGCCAGCAGCCGCACGGAGAGGAAGTACTTC.

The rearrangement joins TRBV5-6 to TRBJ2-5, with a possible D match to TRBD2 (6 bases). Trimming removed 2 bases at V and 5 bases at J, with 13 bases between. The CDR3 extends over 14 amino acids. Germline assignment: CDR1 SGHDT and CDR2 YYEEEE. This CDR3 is CASSLGRGRETQYF. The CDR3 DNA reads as TGTGCCAGCAGCTTAGGCCGGGGGAGGGAGACCCAGTACTTC.

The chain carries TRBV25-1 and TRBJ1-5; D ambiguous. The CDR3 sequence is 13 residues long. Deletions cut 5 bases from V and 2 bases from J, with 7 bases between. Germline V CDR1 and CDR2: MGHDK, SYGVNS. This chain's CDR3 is CASSPIGNQPQHF. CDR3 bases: TGTGCCAGCAGTCCCATTGGCAATCAGCCCCAGCATTTT.

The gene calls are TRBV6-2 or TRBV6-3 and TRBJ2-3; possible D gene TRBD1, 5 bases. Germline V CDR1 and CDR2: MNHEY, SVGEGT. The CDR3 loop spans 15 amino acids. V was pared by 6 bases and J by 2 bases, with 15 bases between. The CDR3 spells CASSRRVPVTDTQYF. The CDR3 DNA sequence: TGTGCCAGCAGCCGCAGGGTCCCCGTCACAGATACGCAGTATTTT.

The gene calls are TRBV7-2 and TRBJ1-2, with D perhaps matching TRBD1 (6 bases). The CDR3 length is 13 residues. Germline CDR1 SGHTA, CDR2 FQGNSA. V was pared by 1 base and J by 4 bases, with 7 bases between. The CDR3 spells CASSLEQGYGYTF. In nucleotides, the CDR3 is TGTGCCAGCAGCTTAGAACAGGGCTATGGCTACACCTTC.

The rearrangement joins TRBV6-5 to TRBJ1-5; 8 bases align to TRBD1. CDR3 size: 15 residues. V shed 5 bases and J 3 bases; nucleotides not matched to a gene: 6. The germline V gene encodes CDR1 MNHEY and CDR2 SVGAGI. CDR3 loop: CASSRDRGNNQPQHF. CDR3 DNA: TGTGCCAGCAGTCGCGACAGGGGCAACAATCAGCCCCAGCATTTT.

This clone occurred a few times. CDR3 region: CSVGPGQGSEKLFF. The CDR3 DNA is TGCAGCGTTGGACCGGGACAGGGAAGTGAAAAACTGTTTTTT. This rearrangement joins TRBV29-1 to TRBJ1-4; 9 nucleotides line up with TRBD1. This CDR3 has 14 residues. The germline V gene encodes CDR1 SQVTM and CDR2 ANQGSEA. The trim removed 4 bases at V and 7 bases at J, leaving 7 bases unmatched. The full variable domain, rest sourced from reference TRBV29-1 and TRBJ1-4, is SAVISQKPSRDICQRGTSLTIQCQVDSQVTMMFWYRQQPGQSLTLIATANQGSEATYESGFVIDKFPISRPNLTFSTLTVSNMSPEDSSIYLCSVGPGQGSEKLFFGSGTQLSVL.

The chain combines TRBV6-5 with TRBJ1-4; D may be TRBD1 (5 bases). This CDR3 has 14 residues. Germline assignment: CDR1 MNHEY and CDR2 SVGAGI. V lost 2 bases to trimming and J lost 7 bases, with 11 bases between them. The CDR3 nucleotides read TGTGCCAGCAGTTACCTCAGGGTGCCTGAAAAACTGTTTTTT. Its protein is CASSYLRVPEKLFF.

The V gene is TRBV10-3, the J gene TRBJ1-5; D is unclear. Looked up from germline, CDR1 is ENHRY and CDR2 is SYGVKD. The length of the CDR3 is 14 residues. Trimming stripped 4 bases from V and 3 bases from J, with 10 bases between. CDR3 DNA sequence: TGTGCCATCAGTGTGGGCAGTTCCAATCAGCCCCAGCATTTT. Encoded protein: CAISVGSSNQPQHF.

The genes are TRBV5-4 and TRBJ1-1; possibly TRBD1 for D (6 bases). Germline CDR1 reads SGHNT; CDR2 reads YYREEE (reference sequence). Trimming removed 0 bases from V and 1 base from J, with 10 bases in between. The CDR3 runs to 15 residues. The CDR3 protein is CASSLALGQNTEAFF. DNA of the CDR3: TGTGCCAGCAGCTTGGCCTTGGGACAGAACACTGAAGCTTTCTTT. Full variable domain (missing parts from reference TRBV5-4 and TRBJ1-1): ETGVTQSPTHLIKTRGQQVTLRCSSQSGHNTVSWYQQALGQGPQFIFQYYREEENGRGNFPPRFSGLQFPNYSSELNVNALELDDSALYLCASSLALGQNTEAFFGQGTRLTVV.

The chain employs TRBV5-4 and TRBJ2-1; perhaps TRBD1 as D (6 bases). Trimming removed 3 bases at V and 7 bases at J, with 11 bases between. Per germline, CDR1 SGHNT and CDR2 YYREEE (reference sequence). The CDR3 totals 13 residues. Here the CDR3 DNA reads TGTGCCAGCAGCTGGGGGCTTAGGAATGAGCAGTTCTTC. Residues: CASSWGLRNEQFF.

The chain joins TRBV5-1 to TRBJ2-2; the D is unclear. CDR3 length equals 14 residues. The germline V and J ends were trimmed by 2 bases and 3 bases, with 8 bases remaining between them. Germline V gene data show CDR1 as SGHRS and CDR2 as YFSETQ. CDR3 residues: CASSLELDTGELFF. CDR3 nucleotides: TGCGCCAGCAGCTTAGAACTTGACACCGGGGAGCTGTTTTTT.

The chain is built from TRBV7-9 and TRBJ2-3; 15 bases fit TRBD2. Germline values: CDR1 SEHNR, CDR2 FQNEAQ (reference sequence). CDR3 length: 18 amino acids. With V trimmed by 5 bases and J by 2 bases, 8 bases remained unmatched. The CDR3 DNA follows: TGTGCCAGCAGCCGTTCGGGACTAGCGGGAGGACTCACAGATACGCAGTATTTT. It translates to CASSRSGLAGGLTDTQYF.

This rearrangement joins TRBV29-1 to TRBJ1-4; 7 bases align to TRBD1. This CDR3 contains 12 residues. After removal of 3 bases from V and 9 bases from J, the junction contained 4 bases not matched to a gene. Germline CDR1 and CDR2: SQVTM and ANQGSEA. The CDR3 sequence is CSVETGQQKLFF. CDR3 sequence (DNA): TGCAGCGTTGAGACGGGACAGCAAAAACTGTTTTTT.

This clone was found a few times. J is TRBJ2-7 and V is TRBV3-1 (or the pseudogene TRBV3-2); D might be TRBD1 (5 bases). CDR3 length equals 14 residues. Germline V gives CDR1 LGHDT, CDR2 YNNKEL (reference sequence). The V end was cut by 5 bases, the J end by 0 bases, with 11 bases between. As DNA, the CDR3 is TGTGCCAGCAGCTTAAGGGGCGGCTCCTACGAGCAGTACTTC. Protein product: CASSLRGGSYEQYF.

The DNA of the CDR3 is TGTGCCGCAGGGACAGGGGGTCAGCCCCAGCATTTT. It translates to CAAGTGGQPQHF. The chain couples TRBV3-1 (or the pseudogene TRBV3-2) to TRBJ1-5; 11 bases agree with TRBD1. The germline V gene has CDR1 LGHDT and CDR2 YNNKEL (reference sequence). This CDR3 region has 12 residues. V shed 11 bases, J shed 6 bases, and the junction held 3 bases outside the gene matches.